The entry below describes one T cell receptor (beta chain). Its antigen is not known. The sample originates from a study of response to subunit inactivated influenza vaccine. The CDR3 contains 14 residues. Trimming took 5 bases from V and 6 from J; bases not matched to a gene: 6. The germline CDR1 and CDR2 sequences are MNHNS and SASEGT. TCRdb reprocessed the RT-PCR reads via MiXCR and lists one record per CDR3 protein. The profile shows 750,000 to 850,000 distinct CDR3 sequences, less than 20% of them singletons. Overall study results and limits: Authors suggested seasonal influenza vaccinations each recruit few new T cells.

The sample consisted of PBMCs from blood, taken roughly 5 days after vaccination. This TCR was recovered from a man between 45 and 60 years old who received an inactivated influenza vaccine. The chain recombines TRBV6-1 with TRBJ2-1, with 8 positions matching TRBD1. The CDR3 loop reads CASSPQQGGNEQFF. CDR3 nucleotide sequence: TGTGCCAGCAGTCCTCAACAGGGGGGCAATGAGCAGTTCTTC.